What follows are 25 T cell receptor beta chains derived from one specimen sequenced in a study of blood T cell repertoires in COVID-19. The assay was immunoSEQ multiplex PCR, and TCRdb's table has in-frame clones only and misses some. The table lists hundreds of thousands of clones, approximately 92% of them singletons. The specimen was PBMCs or T cells enriched from blood (not recorded which). The source is a young man who had recovered from COVID-19.

A single count supports this clone. The rearrangement links TRBV6-5 to TRBJ1-1, with TRBD1 identical over 8 bases. The trim removed 5 bases at V and 2 bases at J, leaving 7 bases unmatched. The CDR3 is 15 amino acids. The V gene's germline CDR1 is MNHEY and CDR2 SVGAGI. The CDR3 DNA is TGTGCCAGCAGTCGGAACAGGGGGACAAACACTGAAGCTTTCTTT. Protein: CASSRNRGTNTEAFF.

The chain is built from TRBV5-4 and TRBJ2-5, with 14 positions matching TRBD2. From germline, CDR1 is SGHNT and CDR2 YYREEE (reference sequence). CDR3 length: 15 amino acids. The V and J ends lost 4 bases and 4 bases, in that order; junction bases with no gene match: 3. DNA for the CDR3: TGTGCCAGCAGCCCCGGGACTAGCGGGAGAGAGACCCAGTACTTC. Translating it yields CASSPGTSGRETQYF.

V usage is TRBV2 and J usage is TRBJ1-1; TRBD1 agrees at 7 bases. This CDR3 contains 13 residues. Per the germline V gene, CDR1 is SNHLY and CDR2 is FYNNEI. V lost 5 bases to trimming and J lost 5 bases; unmatched junction nucleotides: 5. CDR3 residues: CASSQGQRTEAFF. CDR3 sequence (DNA): TGTGCCAGCAGTCAGGGACAGAGGACTGAAGCTTTCTTT.

The V and J genes are TRBV6-5 and TRBJ2-5; 10 nucleotides match TRBD1. The CDR3 runs to 13 residues. With V trimmed by 10 bases and J by 3 bases, 5 bases remained unmatched. CDR1 is MNHEY, CDR2 SVGAGI, per germline. The CDR3 DNA is TGTGCCATCGCCGGGACAGGGGAAGAGACCCAGTACTTC. It is translated as CAIAGTGEETQYF.

Comment on this clone: Other nucleotide sequences from this sample produce the same CDR3. V usage is TRBV7-9 and J usage is TRBJ2-1; D unresolved. The germline gives CDR1 SEHNR, CDR2 FQNEAQ (reference sequence). V was cut by 2 bases and J by 7 bases, with 9 bases left in between. CDR3 length: 13 residues. CDR3 amino acids: CASSLSGGNEQFF. In nucleotides, the CDR3 is TGTGCCAGCAGCTTAAGTGGCGGAAATGAGCAGTTCTTC. Using reference TRBV7-9 and TRBJ2-1 for the parts outside the CDR3, the full variable domain is DTGVSQNPRHKITKRGQNVTFRCDPISEHNRLYWYRQTLGQGPEFLTYFQNEAQLEKSRLLSDRFSAERPKGSFSTLEIQRTEQGDSAMYLCASSLSGGNEQFFGPGTRLTVL.

The chain recombines TRBV9 with TRBJ2-3; perhaps TRBD1 as D (5 bases). Germline CDR1 is SGDLS and CDR2 is YYNGEE. The CDR3 totals 16 residues. V lost 0 bases and J lost 4, with 15 bases in between. The CDR3 is CASSVGQSPGPDTQYF. The CDR3 DNA follows: TGTGCCAGCAGCGTAGGGCAGTCCCCAGGGCCAGATACGCAGTATTTT.

This clone was detected only a few times. Other nucleotide sequences in the sample specify the same CDR3. The DNA for the CDR3 is TGTGCCTGGAGTGTGGGGACAGGCCCCAATGAAAAACTGTTTTTT. Translating gives CAWSVGTGPNEKLFF. The rearrangement links TRBV30 to TRBJ1-4, with 8 nucleotides matching TRBD1. Trimming took 0 bases from V and 5 from J; bases not matched to a gene: 5. Looked up from germline, CDR1 is GTSNPN and CDR2 is SVGIG (reference sequence). The CDR3 sequence is 15 residues long. The full variable domain, in which reference TRBV30 and TRBJ1-4 provide the parts outside the CDR3, is SQTIHQWPATLVQPVGSPLSLECTVEGTSNPNLYWYRQAAGRGLQLLFYSVGIGQISSEVPQNLSASRPQDRQFILSSKKLLLSDSGFYLCAWSVGTGPNEKLFFGSGTQLSVL.

On this clone: The identical CDR3 is also encoded by other nucleotide sequences in the sample. The chain links TRBV3-1 (or the pseudogene TRBV3-2) to TRBJ2-1; 8 bases align to TRBD2. Losses at the gene ends were 2 bases for V and 4 bases for J; bases not matched to a gene: 4. This CDR3 is built from 15 residues. From germline, CDR1 is LGHDT and CDR2 YNNKEL (reference sequence). The CDR3: CASSQTSGSYNEQFF. In DNA, the CDR3 is TGTGCCAGCAGCCAAACTAGCGGCTCTTACAATGAGCAGTTCTTC.

The chain combines TRBV12-3 or TRBV12-4 with TRBJ1-5; D ambiguous. The length of the CDR3 is 11 residues. Trimming took off 7 bases at V and 9 bases at J, with 10 bases between the two ends. The CDR3 nucleotides read TGTGCCAGCACTGCCACCGGGCCCCAGCATTTT. It yields the protein CASTATGPQHF.

V usage is TRBV10-1 and J usage is TRBJ2-1; D might be TRBD2 (5 bases). V lost 4 bases, J lost 0 bases, and 7 bases lay in between. Germline values: CDR1 WNHNN, CDR2 SYGVQD (reference sequence). The CDR3 has 14 amino acids. The CDR3 bases are TGCGCCAGCAGTGGAGGGAGCTCCTACAATGAGCAGTTCTTC. It codes for CASSGGSSYNEQFF.

This chain uses TRBV6-5 with TRBJ2-2; D gene uncertain. The CDR3 consists of 14 residues. Trimming cost V 5 bases and J 6 bases, with 13 bases left between them. Germline loops: CDR1 MNHEY, CDR2 SVGAGI. The DNA for the CDR3 is TGTGCCAGCAGTCACCTCCTTGAGGCCGGGGAGCTGTTTTTT. Its translation: CASSHLLEAGELFF.

The rearrangement links TRBV4-1 to TRBJ1-1; 7 nucleotides align to TRBD1. V gave up 4 bases and J gave up 0 bases; unmatched junction bases: 5. The V gene's germline CDR1 is MGHRA and CDR2 YSYEKL. The CDR3 is 15 amino acids. The CDR3 spells CASSRITGVNTEAFF. The CDR3 DNA follows: TGCGCCAGCAGCCGAATTACAGGGGTGAACACTGAAGCTTTCTTT.

This sequence joins TRBV28 and TRBJ1-4; no clear D gene. CDR1 is MDHEN, CDR2 SYDVKM, per germline. The CDR3 runs 11 residues. Deletions cut 6 bases from V and 5 bases from J, with 4 bases between. DNA for the CDR3: TGTGCCAGCAGGCAGAATGAAAAACTGTTTTTT. Translating gives CASRQNEKLFF.

The chain has TRBV5-6 and TRBJ1-5, with TRBD1 matching over 11 bases. Germline lookup yields CDR1 SGHDT and CDR2 YYEEEE. With 5 bases clipped from V and 5 bases from J, the junction kept 9 bases outside the gene matches. This CDR3 region has 16 residues. DNA of the CDR3: TGTGCCAGCAGTGGCCGGGGACAGGGGGTGGATCAGCCCCAGCATTTT. Its protein product is CASSGRGQGVDQPQHF.

In its sample, this clone was seen once. The chain uses TRBV27 and TRBJ2-7; 9 bases map to TRBD1. J lost 5 bases, V lost 7 bases, and 9 bases had no gene match. CDR1 is MNHEY and CDR2 is SMNVEV in the germline V gene (reference sequence). The CDR3 totals 14 residues. Here the CDR3 reads CASKRTGDLHEQYF. CDR3 DNA sequence: TGTGCCAGCAAAAGGACAGGGGATCTCCACGAGCAGTACTTC.

The rearrangement joins TRBV19 to TRBJ1-2; unclear D gene. V was trimmed by 3 bases and J by 2 bases, leaving 10 bases between them. The CDR3 has 14 residues. Germline CDR1 and CDR2: LNHDA and SQIVND (reference sequence). The CDR3 DNA is TGTGCCAGTAGTATTTTCGAGATGAACTATGGCTACACCTTC. Translated: CASSIFEMNYGYTF.

This sequence joins TRBV19 and TRBJ1-1; the match to TRBD1 covers 9 bases. After removal of 8 bases from V and 11 bases from J, the junction contained 15 bases not matched to a gene. The CDR3 is made up of 14 amino acids. Germline assignment: CDR1 LNHDA and CDR2 SQIVND (reference sequence). CDR3 protein: CASRPGDRVIWAFF. The CDR3 DNA is TGTGCCAGTCGCCCCGGGGACAGGGTGATTTGGGCTTTCTTT.

This clone has just one count. The V call is TRBV10-3, the J call TRBJ2-3; TRBD1 is a possible D gene (5 bases). Germline V lookup: CDR1 ENHRY, CDR2 SYGVKD. Trimming cost V 10 bases and J 6 bases, with 17 bases left between them. The CDR3 is made up of 13 amino acids. As DNA, the CDR3 is TGTGCCACCATGGGGCCGCTGGTTGATACGCAGTATTTT. Encoded protein: CATMGPLVDTQYF.

The rearrangement joins TRBV28 to TRBJ2-7, with D possibly matching TRBD2 (5 bases). Germline assignment: CDR1 MDHEN and CDR2 SYDVKM. The CDR3 consists of 15 residues. Trimming took off 5 bases at V and 1 base at J, with 15 bases between the two ends. This chain's CDR3 is CASSIRWRGSYEQYF. CDR3 bases: TGTGCCAGCAGTATAAGATGGCGCGGGTCCTACGAGCAGTACTTC.

J is TRBJ1-2 and V is TRBV18, with TRBD1 as a possible D gene (6 bases). V dropped 3 bases and J dropped 3 bases, with 14 bases sitting between them. The CDR3 runs to 15 residues. Germline CDR1 is KGHSH and CDR2 is LQKENI. CDR3 in amino acids: CASSPDRQVHYGYTF. The CDR3 DNA reads as TGTGCCAGCTCACCGGATCGACAGGTTCACTATGGCTACACCTTC.

This clone was observed a handful of times. The chain recombines TRBV7-6 with TRBJ1-1; 8 nucleotides match TRBD1. The germline gives CDR1 SGHVS, CDR2 FNYEAQ. The V and J ends lost 4 bases and 3 bases, in that order; junction bases with no gene match: 7. The CDR3 spans 15 residues. The CDR3 protein is CASSSSGGAHTEAFF. As DNA, the CDR3 is TGTGCCAGCAGCTCATCAGGGGGCGCCCACACTGAAGCTTTCTTT.

CDR3 sequence (DNA): TGCGCCAGCAGCCCCACGCAGTTTGGCACTGAAGCTTTCTTT. The encoded protein is CASSPTQFGTEAFF. The chain links TRBV5-1 to TRBJ1-1, with D unclear. Germline V CDR1 and CDR2: SGHRS, YFSETQ. CDR3 length: 14 residues. Trimming pared 4 bases from V and 4 bases from J, leaving 14 bases between.

V and J are TRBV28 and TRBJ1-6, with 9 bases that match TRBD1. With V trimmed by 11 bases and J by 7 bases, 12 bases remained unmatched. Germline-derived CDR1 and CDR2 are MDHEN and SYDVKM. The CDR3 runs 15 residues. The CDR3 DNA sequence: TGTGCCGGGGGGGCAGGGACAGGGAAAAATTCACCCCTCCACTTT. This encodes CAGGAGTGKNSPLHF.

This chain uses TRBV10-3 with TRBJ2-6; D unclear. The V gene's germline CDR1 is ENHRY and CDR2 SYGVKD. The V end was cut by 3 bases, the J end by 0 bases, with 9 bases between. The CDR3 covers 16 residues. The CDR3 region is CAISEGANSGANVLTF. In DNA, the CDR3 is TGTGCCATCAGTGAAGGAGCCAACTCTGGGGCCAACGTCCTGACTTTC.

J is TRBJ1-1 and V is TRBV2, with 7 positions matching TRBD1. Trimming at V came to 6 bases and at J to 4 bases, leaving 5 bases not matched to a gene. This CDR3 spans 13 amino acids. Germline V gene data show CDR1 as SNHLY and CDR2 as FYNNEI. CDR3 region: CASRYRGGTEAFF. The DNA of the CDR3 is TGTGCCAGCAGATACAGGGGTGGCACTGAAGCTTTCTTT.